A selection of T cell receptor beta chains follows, all from one sample in a study of shared clonotypes between healthy human individuals. Repertoires were generated with immunoSEQ multiplex PCR, while TCRdb's copy carries only in-frame clones and drops some. The top ten hold approximately 12% of the sample, which has some 500,000 clones, around 80% seen once. Sequenced sample: PBMCs. These TCRs come from a woman aged 40 to 50 in good health. Some clones in this sample may be carry-over from other donors' samples. Both conserved end residues are part of each CDR3. The D gene is left open where the match is weak. Clone size is stated in some rows and not others, as once, few, many or a class when expanded.

d_gene,v_gene,j_gene,len,abundance,CDR3aa,CDR3nt
-,TRBV7-8,TRBJ2-5,17,-,CASSSTTGTTRIGTQYF,TGTGCCAGCAGCTCGACTACAGGGACTACCCGAATTGGGACCCAGTACTTC
TRBD1,TRBV11-2,TRBJ1-1,13,-,CASSSNRGTEAFF,TGTGCCAGCAGCTCAAACAGGGGCACTGAAGCTTTCTTT
TRBD1,TRBV25-1,TRBJ2-2,15,-,CATGAGTGFTGELFF,TGTGCCACCGGAGCCGGGACAGGGTTCACCGGGGAGCTGTTTTTT
-,TRBV30,TRBJ1-2,10,-,CAWENYGYTF,TGTGCCTGGGAAAACTATGGCTACACCTTC
TRBD1,TRBV7-2,TRBJ2-3,16,few,CASSPLQGDEPDTQYF,TGTGCCAGCAGCCCCCTGCAGGGGGACGAACCAGATACGCAGTATTTT
-,TRBV14,TRBJ2-7,15,-,CASSQAWGRGPEQYF,TGTGCCAGCAGCCAAGCTTGGGGGAGAGGCCCCGAGCAGTACTTC
TRBD1,TRBV5-1,TRBJ1-2,14,-,CASSLGDRVYGYTF,TGCGCCAGCAGCTTGGGGGACAGAGTCTATGGCTACACCTTC
-,TRBV19,TRBJ2-5,14,-,CASSMGDIQETQYF,TGTGCCAGTAGTATGGGGGACATACAAGAGACCCAGTACTTC
TRBD1,TRBV2,TRBJ1-3,15,few,CASSGQQGRGNTIYF,TGTGCCAGCAGTGGCCAACAGGGGCGGGGAAACACCATATATTTT
-,TRBV4-1,TRBJ1-5,15,once,CASSQVGTPNQPQHF,TGCGCCAGCAGCCAAGTAGGTACACCTAATCAGCCCCAGCATTTT
-,TRBV7-9,TRBJ2-5,14,-,CASRTGQTQETQYF,TGTGCCAGCAGGACCGGACAGACCCAAGAGACCCAGTACTTC
-,TRBV28,TRBJ2-7,14,-,CATQGGGVLTEQYF,TGTGCCACCCAGGGGGGGGGCGTCCTCACCGAGCAGTACTTC
-,TRBV19,TRBJ2-2,14,-,CASSRQTTTGELFF,TGTGCCAGTAGCCGCCAGACTACGACCGGGGAGCTGTTTTTT
TRBD1,TRBV15,TRBJ1-3,18,-,CATSRVDRDSYSGNTIYF,TGTGCCACCAGCAGAGTGGACAGGGATTCGTACTCTGGAAACACCATATATTTT
-,TRBV6-4,TRBJ2-3,14,many,CASSDKGGTDTQYF,TGTGCCAGCAGTGATAAGGGAGGCACAGATACGCAGTATTTT
-,TRBV6-1,TRBJ2-1,15,many,CASSEDVGLRTEQFF,TGTGCCAGCAGTGAAGACGTGGGGCTCAGGACTGAGCAGTTCTTC